Listed below are T cell receptor beta chains from one sample, sequenced in a study of T cells in localized non-small cell lung cancer. TCRdb keeps only in-frame clones here, not all; method: immunoSEQ multiplex PCR. The sample records roughly 34,000 clones, under 90% being singletons. Sequencing used peripheral blood, obtained before any cancer treatment. Every receptor here comes from a male donor older than 55 with stage III lung adenocarcinoma. Each CDR3 is given with its conserved first and last residue. The order of the fields is D gene, J gene, V gene, CDR3 protein. D genes are given only for firm matches.

d_gene: NA; j_gene: TRBJ2-1; v_gene: TRBV10-2; CDR3aa: CASRGQQFENEQFF
d_gene: TRBD1; j_gene: TRBJ1-2; v_gene: TRBV29-1; CDR3aa: CSVAGQGVNYGYTF
d_gene: TRBD2; j_gene: TRBJ2-3; v_gene: TRBV19; CDR3aa: CASSRPRGTTDTQYF
d_gene: TRBD1; j_gene: TRBJ2-7; v_gene: TRBV27; CDR3aa: CASSLETGTGGHEQYF
d_gene: NA; j_gene: TRBJ2-7; v_gene: TRBV5-1; CDR3aa: CASSLRLRTYEQYF
d_gene: TRBD1; j_gene: TRBJ2-5; v_gene: TRBV15; CDR3aa: CATSSRDRQETQYF
d_gene: TRBD1; j_gene: TRBJ1-5; v_gene: TRBV6-5; CDR3aa: CASSYSWGTGTQPQHF
d_gene: NA; j_gene: TRBJ2-3; v_gene: TRBV5-6; CDR3aa: CASSLEIRGDTQYF
d_gene: NA; j_gene: TRBJ1-4; v_gene: TRBV5-6; CDR3aa: CASSRIGGHEKLFF
d_gene: TRBD1; j_gene: TRBJ1-4; v_gene: TRBV7-2; CDR3aa: CASSPQGGRGEKLFF
d_gene: NA; j_gene: TRBJ2-2; v_gene: TRBV6-1; CDR3aa: CASSVEQNTGELFF
d_gene: NA; j_gene: TRBJ2-7; v_gene: TRBV11-2; CDR3aa: CASSFSLGRLYEQYF
d_gene: TRBD1; j_gene: TRBJ2-7; v_gene: TRBV19; CDR3aa: CASRGTVNSYEQYF
d_gene: TRBD1; j_gene: TRBJ1-2; v_gene: TRBV6-6; CDR3aa: CASSTGGGYTF
d_gene: NA; j_gene: TRBJ2-7; v_gene: TRBV6-1; CDR3aa: CASGDGGPYEQYF
d_gene: NA; j_gene: TRBJ1-3; v_gene: TRBV5-4; CDR3aa: CASSFLGGSGNTIYF
d_gene: NA; j_gene: TRBJ1-5; v_gene: TRBV29-1; CDR3aa: CSVAQDSNQPQHF
d_gene: NA; j_gene: TRBJ1-4; v_gene: TRBV18; CDR3aa: CASSPSRGEKLFF
d_gene: TRBD1; j_gene: TRBJ1-4; v_gene: TRBV11-2; CDR3aa: CASSPPALDRRNEKLFF
d_gene: TRBD1; j_gene: TRBJ2-7; v_gene: TRBV9; CDR3aa: CASSRGDRVVDEQYF
d_gene: NA; j_gene: TRBJ2-6; v_gene: TRBV6-6; CDR3aa: CASSYHPRSGANVLTF
d_gene: NA; j_gene: TRBJ1-5; v_gene: TRBV27; CDR3aa: CASSLRRPASNQPQHF
d_gene: NA; j_gene: TRBJ1-2; v_gene: TRBV6-1; CDR3aa: CASSEDVYGYTF
d_gene: NA; j_gene: TRBJ1-2; v_gene: TRBV10-3; CDR3aa: CAISEWGSDYGYTF
d_gene: TRBD1; j_gene: TRBJ2-2; v_gene: TRBV2; CDR3aa: CASSLQGTGELFF
d_gene: NA; j_gene: TRBJ1-1; v_gene: TRBV9; CDR3aa: CASSVGVGDTEAFF
d_gene: NA; j_gene: TRBJ2-7; v_gene: TRBV5-5; CDR3aa: CASSLAADYEQYF
d_gene: TRBD1; j_gene: TRBJ2-7; v_gene: TRBV5-5; CDR3aa: CASSSRGTGYKDYEQYF
d_gene: TRBD2; j_gene: TRBJ2-1; v_gene: TRBV19; CDR3aa: CASSRTSGTLYNEQFF
d_gene: NA; j_gene: TRBJ1-5; v_gene: TRBV6-1; CDR3aa: CASSVLQDQPQHF